The clone carrying this T cell receptor beta chain occurred once. Its antigen remains unknown. The sample is drawn from a study of cytomegalovirus exposure and HLA in healthy donors. Study-wide background: Most genotyped donors, 81% of more than 300, had Caucasian-associated genetic ancestry. Study-wide points: In a later analysis, around 18,000 TCR beta sequences were associated with HLA alleles at 0.05 false discovery rate. Clonal expansion was found to be greater in HLA-associated TCR beta chains than in equally common others in a later analysis. Exclusion applied to some V segments, including TRBV6-2 and TRBV6-3, as they were indistinguishable.

Vbeta (60) and Jbeta (13) primers were used in the PCR. The table came from immunoSEQ multiplex PCR; TCRdb's copy has only in-frame clones and leaves some out. The table has some 45,000 clones, 50% seen once; the top ten hold 12%. V was pared by 4 bases and J by 0 bases, with 11 bases between. This CDR3 has 14 amino acids. Germline values: CDR1 SQVTM, CDR2 ANQGSEA. This TCR derives from a human donor in good health. The chain has TRBV29-1 and TRBJ2-3; D is unclear. Sequencing was carried out using PBMCs. DNA of the CDR3: TGCAGCGTTGCAGGTGTGGTGAGCACAGATACGCAGTATTTT. Translation: CSVAGVVSTDTQYF.